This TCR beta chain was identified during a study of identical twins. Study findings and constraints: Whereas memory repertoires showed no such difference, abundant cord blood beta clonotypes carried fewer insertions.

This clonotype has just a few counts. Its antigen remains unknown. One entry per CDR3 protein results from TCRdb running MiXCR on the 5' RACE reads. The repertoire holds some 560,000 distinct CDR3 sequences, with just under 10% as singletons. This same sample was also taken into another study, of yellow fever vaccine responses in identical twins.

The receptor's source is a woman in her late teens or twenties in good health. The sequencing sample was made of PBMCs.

CDR3: CASSLIRGSNTEAFF. The CDR3 bases are TGTGCCAGCAGCTTGATAAGGGGCTCGAACACTGAAGCTTTCTTT. The chain couples TRBV5-5 to TRBJ1-1, with a tentative D call TRBD1 (5 bases). The CDR3 contains 15 residues. Germline assignment: CDR1 SGHKS and CDR2 YYEKEE (reference sequence). V lost 1 base and J lost 1, with 11 bases in between.